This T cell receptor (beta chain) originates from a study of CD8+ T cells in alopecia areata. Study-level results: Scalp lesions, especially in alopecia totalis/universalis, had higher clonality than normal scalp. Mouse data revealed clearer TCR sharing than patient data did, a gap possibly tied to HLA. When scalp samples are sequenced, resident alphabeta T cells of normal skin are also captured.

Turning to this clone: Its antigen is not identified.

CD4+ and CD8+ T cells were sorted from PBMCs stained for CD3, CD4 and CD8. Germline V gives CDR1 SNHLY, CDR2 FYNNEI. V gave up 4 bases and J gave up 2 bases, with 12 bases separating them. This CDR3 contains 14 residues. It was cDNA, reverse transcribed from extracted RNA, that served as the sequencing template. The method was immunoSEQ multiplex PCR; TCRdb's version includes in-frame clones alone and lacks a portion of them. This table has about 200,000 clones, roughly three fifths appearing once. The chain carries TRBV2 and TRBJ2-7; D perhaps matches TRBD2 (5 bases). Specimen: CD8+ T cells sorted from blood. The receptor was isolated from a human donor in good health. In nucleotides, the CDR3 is TGTGCCAGCAGTGCCCAGATCGGGACCTACGAGCAGTACTTC. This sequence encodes CASSAQIGTYEQYF.